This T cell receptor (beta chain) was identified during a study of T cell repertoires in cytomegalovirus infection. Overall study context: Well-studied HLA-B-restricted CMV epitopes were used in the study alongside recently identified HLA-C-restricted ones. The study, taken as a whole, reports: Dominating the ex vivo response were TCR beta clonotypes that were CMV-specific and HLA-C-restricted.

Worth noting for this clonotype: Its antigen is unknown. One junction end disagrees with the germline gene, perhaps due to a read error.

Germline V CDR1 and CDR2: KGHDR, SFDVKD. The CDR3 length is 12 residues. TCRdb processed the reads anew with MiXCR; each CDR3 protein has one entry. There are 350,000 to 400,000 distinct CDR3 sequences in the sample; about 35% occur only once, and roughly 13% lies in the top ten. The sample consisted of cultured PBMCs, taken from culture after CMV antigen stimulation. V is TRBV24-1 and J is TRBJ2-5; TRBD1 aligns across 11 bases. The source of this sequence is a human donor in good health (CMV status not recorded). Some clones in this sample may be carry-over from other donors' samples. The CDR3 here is CATSDPGQGVHF. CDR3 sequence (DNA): TGTGCCACCAGTGATCCGGGACAGGGGGTACACTTC.